Described below is a single T cell receptor (beta chain) sequence and its context. This sample is drawn from a study of cytotoxic CD8 clonotypes in ibrutinib-treated CLL. The CDR3 has 13 residues. V dropped 1 base and J dropped 8 bases, with 10 bases sitting between them. Germline loops: CDR1 SNHLY, CDR2 FYNNEI. Profiling relied on immunoSEQ multiplex PCR, and the TCRdb table lists in-frame clones only, not all of them. Of 250,000 or so clones listed, around three quarters are singletons. The material sequenced was PBMCs, taken after 24 months of ibrutinib treatment. This TCR came from a human donor with chronic lymphocytic leukemia. This chain connects TRBV2 to TRBJ2-3; tentative D call: TRBD2 (6 bases). In nucleotides, the CDR3 is TGTGCCAGCAGTGAAGAGCGGAGGGGTACGCAGTATTTT. Encoded protein: CASSEERRGTQYF.